The rows below give T cell receptor beta chains drawn from one sample of a study of cytomegalovirus exposure and HLA in healthy donors. Method: immunoSEQ multiplex PCR; TCRdb's copy keeps in-frame clones and lacks some. The data contain about 120,000 clones, under 90% of them seen just once; the ten biggest clones take up less than 2.5%. The material sequenced was PBMCs. Receptors were obtained from a woman aged 40 to 50 in good health and CMV-seronegative. The CDR3 runs from the conserved cysteine through the conserved F or W. The order of the fields is V gene, J gene, D gene, clone size, CDR3 DNA, CDR3 protein. The D gene is left open where the match is weak. Size is stated for part of the rows, as once, few or many counts, or as a class when the clone is expanded.

v_gene: TRBV7-2; j_gene: TRBJ1-5; d_gene: .; abundance: .; CDR3nt: TGTGCCAGCAGCCAACCCCAGGGGACCCAGCATTTT; CDR3aa: CASSQPQGTQHF
v_gene: TRBV13; j_gene: TRBJ1-2; d_gene: .; abundance: .; CDR3nt: TGTGCCAGCAGCCCCGAAACAGGGATCTATGGCTACACCTTC; CDR3aa: CASSPETGIYGYTF
v_gene: TRBV6-5; j_gene: TRBJ2-5; d_gene: TRBD2; abundance: .; CDR3nt: TGTGCCAGCAGTTACTCGAGCGGGGGGCCCAGGCCCCAGTACTTC; CDR3aa: CASSYSSGGPRPQYF
v_gene: TRBV6-5; j_gene: TRBJ2-7; d_gene: TRBD2; abundance: .; CDR3nt: TGTGCCAGCACCAAGACTAGCGGGAGTTACGAGCAGTACTTC; CDR3aa: CASTKTSGSYEQYF
v_gene: TRBV7-9; j_gene: TRBJ1-2; d_gene: TRBD1; abundance: .; CDR3nt: TGTGCCAGCAGCCTTGGACAGGGGGTGATGACTTATGGCTACACCTTC; CDR3aa: CASSLGQGVMTYGYTF
v_gene: TRBV4-1; j_gene: TRBJ2-1; d_gene: TRBD2; abundance: .; CDR3nt: TGCGCCAGCAGCCAAGAAGAGACTAGCGGGGGGTGGGATGAGCAGTTCTTC; CDR3aa: CASSQEETSGGWDEQFF
v_gene: TRBV7-2; j_gene: TRBJ2-3; d_gene: TRBD2; abundance: .; CDR3nt: TGTGCCAGCAGCCCCCAACTAGCGACTAGCACAGATACGCAGTATTTT; CDR3aa: CASSPQLATSTDTQYF
v_gene: TRBV18; j_gene: TRBJ1-1; d_gene: .; abundance: .; CDR3nt: TGTGCCAGCTCAATACCGGGACAGAACACTGAAGCTTTCTTT; CDR3aa: CASSIPGQNTEAFF
v_gene: TRBV11-1; j_gene: TRBJ2-1; d_gene: .; abundance: .; CDR3nt: TGTGCCAGCAGCGATTCAAATACAGGGGGGGAGGGGAATGAGCAGTTCTTC; CDR3aa: CASSDSNTGGEGNEQFF
v_gene: TRBV15; j_gene: TRBJ2-7; d_gene: TRBD2; abundance: .; CDR3nt: TGTGCCACCAGCAGAGAAGGGAAGCGGGGGGCCTCCTACGAGCAGTACTTC; CDR3aa: CATSREGKRGASYEQYF
v_gene: TRBV6-1; j_gene: TRBJ1-1; d_gene: .; abundance: .; CDR3nt: TGTGCCAGCTCCGGAGGACAGAGGAACACTGAAGCTTTCTTT; CDR3aa: CASSGGQRNTEAFF
v_gene: TRBV7-9; j_gene: TRBJ2-3; d_gene: .; abundance: .; CDR3nt: TGTGCCAGCAGCTGGGACTTAGCGGATACGCAGTATTTT; CDR3aa: CASSWDLADTQYF
v_gene: TRBV9; j_gene: TRBJ2-3; d_gene: TRBD2; abundance: .; CDR3nt: TGTGCCAGCAGCGTAGAGGGGACTAGGTCTTCCGCGGCGCAGTATTTT; CDR3aa: CASSVEGTRSSAAQYF
v_gene: TRBV7-8; j_gene: TRBJ1-3; d_gene: .; abundance: .; CDR3nt: TGTGCCAGCAGCTTAGAACCGGGAGGAAACACCATATATTTT; CDR3aa: CASSLEPGGNTIYF
v_gene: TRBV4-2; j_gene: TRBJ2-3; d_gene: .; abundance: .; CDR3nt: TGTGCCAGCAGCCAGATCTTGGCCGATACAGATACGCAGTATTTT; CDR3aa: CASSQILADTDTQYF
v_gene: TRBV18; j_gene: TRBJ2-3; d_gene: .; abundance: .; CDR3nt: TGTGCCAGCTCACCCGGACTTTTCGATACGCAGTATTTT; CDR3aa: CASSPGLFDTQYF
v_gene: TRBV28; j_gene: TRBJ2-1; d_gene: .; abundance: .; CDR3nt: TGTGCCAGCGGGCCCGGGACTGGCGACGTGGATGAGCAGTTCTTC; CDR3aa: CASGPGTGDVDEQFF
v_gene: TRBV11-2; j_gene: TRBJ2-5; d_gene: TRBD1; abundance: .; CDR3nt: TGTGCCAGCAGCTTATTGGGGACAGGGCGCCGACAAGAGACCCAGTACTTC; CDR3aa: CASSLLGTGRRQETQYF
v_gene: TRBV2; j_gene: TRBJ2-7; d_gene: TRBD2; abundance: .; CDR3nt: TGTGCCAGCAGCCAGACTAGCGGGAGTCCTTTATACGAGCAGTACTTC; CDR3aa: CASSQTSGSPLYEQYF
v_gene: TRBV4-3; j_gene: TRBJ2-2; d_gene: .; abundance: .; CDR3nt: TGCGCCAGCAGCCAAGACTATGGTTGGGAGCTGTTTTTT; CDR3aa: CASSQDYGWELFF
v_gene: TRBV6-5; j_gene: TRBJ1-2; d_gene: .; abundance: .; CDR3nt: TGTGCCAGCAGTTACGGTGTTGGAGGGAACTATGGCTACACCTTC; CDR3aa: CASSYGVGGNYGYTF
v_gene: TRBV19; j_gene: TRBJ2-7; d_gene: .; abundance: .; CDR3nt: TGTGCCAGTAGTATAGGCGGGCTGTCCTACGAGCAGTACTTC; CDR3aa: CASSIGGLSYEQYF
v_gene: TRBV15; j_gene: TRBJ2-7; d_gene: TRBD1; abundance: .; CDR3nt: TGTGCCACCAGCGAAAGCACAGGGGGCTACGAGCAGTACTTC; CDR3aa: CATSESTGGYEQYF
v_gene: TRBV9; j_gene: TRBJ1-2; d_gene: .; abundance: .; CDR3nt: TGTGCCAGCAGCGCGGCGGATACTAACTATGGCTACACCTTC; CDR3aa: CASSAADTNYGYTF
v_gene: TRBV4-2; j_gene: TRBJ2-7; d_gene: TRBD2; abundance: .; CDR3nt: TGTGCCAGCAGCCAAGATTTGAGCGGGGAGGGCTACGAGCAGTACTTC; CDR3aa: CASSQDLSGEGYEQYF
v_gene: TRBV7-9; j_gene: TRBJ1-2; d_gene: TRBD1; abundance: .; CDR3nt: TGTGCCAGCAGCTTAGCCGGGACAGGGACAGTTGGCTACACCTTC; CDR3aa: CASSLAGTGTVGYTF
v_gene: TRBV6-9; j_gene: TRBJ1-6; d_gene: .; abundance: .; CDR3nt: TGTGCCAGCAGTTATTCAGGGCAGGGTTATAATTCACCCCTCCACTTT; CDR3aa: CASSYSGQGYNSPLHF
v_gene: TRBV5-1; j_gene: TRBJ2-5; d_gene: TRBD1; abundance: .; CDR3nt: TGCGCCAGCAGCTTGGCCTCAGGGGGCGCGGGGGAGACCCAGTACTTC; CDR3aa: CASSLASGGAGETQYF
v_gene: TRBV11-3; j_gene: TRBJ2-2; d_gene: .; abundance: .; CDR3nt: TGTGCCAGCAGCTTAGGGGACAAGGGCCCCGGGGAGCTGTTTTTT; CDR3aa: CASSLGDKGPGELFF
v_gene: TRBV11-3; j_gene: TRBJ2-2; d_gene: .; abundance: .; CDR3nt: TGTGCCAGCAGCTTAGACTTCGGGACGAACACCGGGGAGCTGTTTTTT; CDR3aa: CASSLDFGTNTGELFF
v_gene: TRBV11-1; j_gene: TRBJ2-7; d_gene: TRBD1; abundance: .; CDR3nt: TGTGCCAGCAGCTTAATAATTGAGGGGGCAACCTACTTC; CDR3aa: CASSLIIEGATYF
v_gene: TRBV6-1; j_gene: TRBJ1-1; d_gene: TRBD1; abundance: .; CDR3nt: TGTGCCAGCAGGGACTCTGGGACAGTGAACACTGAAGCTTTCTTT; CDR3aa: CASRDSGTVNTEAFF
v_gene: TRBV2; j_gene: TRBJ2-3; d_gene: TRBD2; abundance: few; CDR3nt: TGTGCCAGCAGTGATGGGCTAGCGGGGGGTTACACAGATACGCAGTATTTT; CDR3aa: CASSDGLAGGYTDTQYF
v_gene: TRBV5-1; j_gene: TRBJ1-2; d_gene: TRBD1; abundance: .; CDR3nt: TGCGCCAGCAGCACAACAGGGGGCGGACACTATGGCTACACCTTC; CDR3aa: CASSTTGGGHYGYTF
v_gene: TRBV6-5; j_gene: TRBJ2-7; d_gene: TRBD1; abundance: .; CDR3nt: TGTGCCAGCAGTTCCGGACAGGGAGCCTACGAGCAGTACTTC; CDR3aa: CASSSGQGAYEQYF
v_gene: TRBV5-1; j_gene: TRBJ2-5; d_gene: TRBD2; abundance: .; CDR3nt: TGCGCCAGCAGTACACTTAGCGGGACCCAAGAGACCCAGTACTTC; CDR3aa: CASSTLSGTQETQYF
v_gene: TRBV4-1; j_gene: TRBJ1-5; d_gene: TRBD1; abundance: .; CDR3nt: TGCGCCAGCAGCCGAAGGACAGGGGTAAATCAGCCCCAGCATTTT; CDR3aa: CASSRRTGVNQPQHF
v_gene: TRBV4-1; j_gene: TRBJ1-1; d_gene: .; abundance: few; CDR3nt: TGCGCCAGCAGCCAGCAGAAGGGGGGGTTGAACACTGAAGCTTTCTTT; CDR3aa: CASSQQKGGLNTEAFF
v_gene: TRBV6-6; j_gene: TRBJ2-5; d_gene: .; abundance: .; CDR3nt: TGTGCCAGCAGTCGCATGCCCTCCCGGGGAGGCGAGACCCAGTACTTC; CDR3aa: CASSRMPSRGGETQYF
v_gene: TRBV27; j_gene: TRBJ2-2; d_gene: TRBD2; abundance: few; CDR3nt: TGTGCCAGCAGTTTAAGCCTAGCGGGTTCGAACACCGGGGAGCTGTTTTTT; CDR3aa: CASSLSLAGSNTGELFF
v_gene: TRBV5-8; j_gene: TRBJ2-5; d_gene: TRBD2; abundance: .; CDR3nt: TGTGCCAGCATAGCAGCGGGACAAGAGACCCAGTACTTC; CDR3aa: CASIAAGQETQYF
v_gene: TRBV4-1; j_gene: TRBJ1-1; d_gene: .; abundance: .; CDR3nt: TGCGCCAGCAGCCAAGGTGGGGGTGGGGCAGGGGTTGAAGCTTTCTTT; CDR3aa: CASSQGGGGAGVEAFF
v_gene: TRBV10-3; j_gene: TRBJ2-1; d_gene: .; abundance: .; CDR3nt: TGTGCCACCGGAGGGCGGGGCGACAATGAGCAGTTCTTC; CDR3aa: CATGGRGDNEQFF
v_gene: TRBV5-1; j_gene: TRBJ2-2; d_gene: TRBD2; abundance: .; CDR3nt: TGCGCCAGCAGCTGGGGTCGGGGCGGGGGGGAAACCGGGGAGCTGTTTTTT; CDR3aa: CASSWGRGGGETGELFF
v_gene: TRBV30; j_gene: TRBJ2-7; d_gene: TRBD1; abundance: .; CDR3nt: TGTGCCTGGAGTGCAAGGGGGCGCTCCTACGAGCAGTACTTC; CDR3aa: CAWSARGRSYEQYF
v_gene: TRBV9; j_gene: TRBJ2-7; d_gene: TRBD1; abundance: .; CDR3nt: TGTGCCAGCAGACGTAGATGGGGACAGGCCTCCTACGAGCAGTACTTC; CDR3aa: CASRRRWGQASYEQYF
v_gene: TRBV5-6; j_gene: TRBJ1-5; d_gene: .; abundance: .; CDR3nt: TGTGCCAGCAGCGGACAGCTTGATCAGCCCCAGCATTTT; CDR3aa: CASSGQLDQPQHF